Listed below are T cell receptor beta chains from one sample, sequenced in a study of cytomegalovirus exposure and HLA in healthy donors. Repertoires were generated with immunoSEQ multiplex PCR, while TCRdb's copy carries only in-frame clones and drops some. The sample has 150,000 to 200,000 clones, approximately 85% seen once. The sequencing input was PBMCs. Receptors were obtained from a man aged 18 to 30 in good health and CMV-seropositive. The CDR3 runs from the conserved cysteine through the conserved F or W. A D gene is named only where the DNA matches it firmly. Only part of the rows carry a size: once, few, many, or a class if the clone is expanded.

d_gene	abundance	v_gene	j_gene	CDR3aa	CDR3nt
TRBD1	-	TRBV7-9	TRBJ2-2	CASSLRQGYTGELFF	TGTGCCAGCAGCCTACGACAGGGGTACACCGGGGAGCTGTTTTTT
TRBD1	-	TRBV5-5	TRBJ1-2	CASSLAAGQAGGYTF	TGTGCCAGCAGCTTGGCCGCGGGACAGGCGGGGGGCTACACCTTC
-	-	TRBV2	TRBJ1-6	CASSGSTVSSYNSPLHF	TGTGCCAGCAGTGGGTCAACGGTGAGCTCCTATAATTCACCCCTCCACTTT
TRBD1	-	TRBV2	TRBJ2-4	CASSAVLGQDLLAKNIQYF	TGTGCCAGCAGTGCCGTATTGGGACAGGACCTACTAGCCAAAAACATTCAGTACTTC
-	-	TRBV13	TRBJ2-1	CASSLILSYNEQFF	TGTGCCAGCAGCTTAATACTATCTTACAATGAGCAGTTCTTC
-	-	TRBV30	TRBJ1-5	CAWSQGQNQPQHF	TGTGCCTGGAGTCAAGGACAGAATCAGCCCCAGCATTTT
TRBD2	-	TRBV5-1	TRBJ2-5	CASRGKLAGQETQYF	TGCGCCAGCAGGGGGAAACTAGCGGGTCAAGAGACCCAGTACTTC
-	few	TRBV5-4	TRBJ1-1	CASSLSGRNTEAFF	TGTGCCAGCAGCTTGTCTGGGCGGAACACTGAAGCTTTCTTT
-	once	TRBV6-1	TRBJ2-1	CASSEALGRYEQFF	TGTGCCAGCAGTGAAGCACTGGGGCGGTATGAGCAGTTCTTC
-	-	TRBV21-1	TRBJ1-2	CASSKEGGTGGESHGYTF	TGTGCCAGCAGCAAAGAAGGAGGAACAGGCGGGGAAAGTCATGGCTACACCTTC
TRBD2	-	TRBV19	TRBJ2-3	CASNGLAGLDTQYF	TGTGCCAGTAACGGACTAGCGGGGTTGGATACGCAGTATTTT
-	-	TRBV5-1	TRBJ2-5	CASSLVGLQETQYF	TGCGCCAGCAGCTTGGTGGGACTCCAAGAGACCCAGTACTTC
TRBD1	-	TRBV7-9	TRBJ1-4	CASSLYRGLGEKLFF	TGTGCCAGCAGCTTATACAGGGGGCTCGGGGAAAAACTGTTTTTT
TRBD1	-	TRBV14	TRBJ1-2	CASSQAGQGGYTF	TGTGCCAGCAGCCAAGCCGGACAGGGTGGCTACACCTTC
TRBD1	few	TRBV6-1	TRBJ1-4	CASSEDRGEKLFF	TGTGCCAGCAGTGAGGACAGGGGTGAAAAACTGTTTTTT
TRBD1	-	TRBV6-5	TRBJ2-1	CASSQPGQVNNEQFF	TGTGCCAGCAGCCAACCGGGACAGGTTAACAATGAGCAGTTCTTC